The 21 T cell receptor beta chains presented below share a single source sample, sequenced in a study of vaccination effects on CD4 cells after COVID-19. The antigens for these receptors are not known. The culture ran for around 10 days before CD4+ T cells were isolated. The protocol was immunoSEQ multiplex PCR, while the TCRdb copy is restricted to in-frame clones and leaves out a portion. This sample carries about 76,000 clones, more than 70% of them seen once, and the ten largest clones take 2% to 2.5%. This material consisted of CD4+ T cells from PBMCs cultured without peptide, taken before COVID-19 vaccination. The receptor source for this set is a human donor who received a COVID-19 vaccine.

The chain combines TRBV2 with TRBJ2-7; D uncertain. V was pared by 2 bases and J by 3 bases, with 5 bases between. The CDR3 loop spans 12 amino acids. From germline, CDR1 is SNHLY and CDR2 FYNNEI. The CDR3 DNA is TGTGCCAGCAGTGAATCTCACTACGAGCAGTACGTC. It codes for CASSESHYEQYV.

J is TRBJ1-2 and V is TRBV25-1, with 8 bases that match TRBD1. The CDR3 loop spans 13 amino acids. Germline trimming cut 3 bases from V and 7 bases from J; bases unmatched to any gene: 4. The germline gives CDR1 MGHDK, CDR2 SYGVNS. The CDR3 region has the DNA TGTGCCAGCAGTGAGAGGACAGGGAGTGGCTACACCTTC. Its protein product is CASSERTGSGYTF.

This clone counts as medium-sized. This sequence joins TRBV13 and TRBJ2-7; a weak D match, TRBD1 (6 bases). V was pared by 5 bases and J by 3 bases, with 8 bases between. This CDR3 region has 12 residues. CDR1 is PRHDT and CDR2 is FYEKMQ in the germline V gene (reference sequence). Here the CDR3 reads CASSVTGYEQYV. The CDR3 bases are TGTGCCAGCAGCGTGACAGGCTACGAGCAGTACGTC.

The CDR3 loop reads CASSQSYQPQHF. CDR3 sequence (DNA): TGTGCCAGCAGTCAGTCTTATCAGCCCCAGCATTTT. V is TRBV6-2 or TRBV6-3 and J is TRBJ1-5; D ambiguous. The CDR3 is made up of 12 amino acids. Germline V gene sequence: CDR1 MNHEY, CDR2 SVGEGT. Trimming took 5 bases from V and 5 from J, leaving 7 bases between them.

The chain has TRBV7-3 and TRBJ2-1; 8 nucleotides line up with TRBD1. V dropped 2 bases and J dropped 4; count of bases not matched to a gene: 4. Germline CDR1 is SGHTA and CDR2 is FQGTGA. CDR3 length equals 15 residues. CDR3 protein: CASSLLQGGYNEQFF. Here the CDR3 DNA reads TGTGCCAGCAGCTTATTACAGGGGGGATACAATGAGCAGTTCTTC.

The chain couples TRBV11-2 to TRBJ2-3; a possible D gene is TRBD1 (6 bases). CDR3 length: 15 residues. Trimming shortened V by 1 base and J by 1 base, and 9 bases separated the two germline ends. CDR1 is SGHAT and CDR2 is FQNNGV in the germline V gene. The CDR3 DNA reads TGTGCCAGCAGCTTAGCCAGGGGACGCACAGATACGCAGTATTTT. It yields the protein CASSLARGRTDTQYF.

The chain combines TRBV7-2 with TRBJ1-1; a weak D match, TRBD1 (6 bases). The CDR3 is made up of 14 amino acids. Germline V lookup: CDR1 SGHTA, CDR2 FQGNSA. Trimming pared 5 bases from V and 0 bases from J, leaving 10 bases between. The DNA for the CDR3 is TGTGCCAGCAGCCAAGGGGGTTTGAACACTGAAGCTTTCTTT. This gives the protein CASSQGGLNTEAFF. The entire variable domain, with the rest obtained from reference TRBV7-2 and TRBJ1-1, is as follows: GAGVSQSPSNKVTEKGKDVELRCDPISGHTALYWYRQSLGQGLEFLIYFQGNSAPDKSGLPSDRFSAERTGGSVSTLTIQRTQQEDSAVYLCASSQGGLNTEAFFGQGTRLTVV.

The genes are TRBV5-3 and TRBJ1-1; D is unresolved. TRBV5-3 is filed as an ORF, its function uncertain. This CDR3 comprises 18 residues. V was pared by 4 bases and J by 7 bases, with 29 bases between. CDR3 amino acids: CARSVVPCSVVRDGEAFF. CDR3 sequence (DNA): TGTGCCAGAAGCGTGGTCCCATGCTCAGTGGTAAGGGATGGTGAAGCTTTCTTT.

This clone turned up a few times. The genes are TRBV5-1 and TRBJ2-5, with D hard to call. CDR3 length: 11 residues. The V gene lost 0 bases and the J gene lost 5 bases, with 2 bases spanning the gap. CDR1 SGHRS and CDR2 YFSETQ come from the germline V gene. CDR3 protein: CASSLEETQYF. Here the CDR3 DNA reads TGCGCCAGCAGCTTGGAGGAGACCCAGTACTTC.

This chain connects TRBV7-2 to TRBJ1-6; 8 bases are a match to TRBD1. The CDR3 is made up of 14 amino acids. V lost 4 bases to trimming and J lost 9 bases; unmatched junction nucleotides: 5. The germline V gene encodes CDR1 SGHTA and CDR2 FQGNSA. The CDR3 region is CASSSGQDGSPLHF. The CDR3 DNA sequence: TGTGCCAGCAGCTCGGGACAGGACGGTTCACCCCTCCACTTT. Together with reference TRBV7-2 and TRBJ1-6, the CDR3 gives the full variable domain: GAGVSQSPSNKVTEKGKDVELRCDPISGHTALYWYRQSLGQGLEFLIYFQGNSAPDKSGLPSDRFSAERTGGSVSTLTIQRTQQEDSAVYLCASSSGQDGSPLHFGNGTRLTVT.

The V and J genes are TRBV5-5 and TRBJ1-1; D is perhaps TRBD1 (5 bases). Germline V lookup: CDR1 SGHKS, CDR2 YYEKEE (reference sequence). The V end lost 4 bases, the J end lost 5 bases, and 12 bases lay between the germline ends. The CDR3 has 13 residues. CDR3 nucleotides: TGTGCCAGCAGCGGATGGACATCTACTGAAGCTTTCTTT. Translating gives CASSGWTSTEAFF.

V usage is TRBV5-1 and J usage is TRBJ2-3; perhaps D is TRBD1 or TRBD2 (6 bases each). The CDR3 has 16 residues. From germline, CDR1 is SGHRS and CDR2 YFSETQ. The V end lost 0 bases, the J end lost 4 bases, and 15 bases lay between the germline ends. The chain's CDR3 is CASSLGGGGTPDTQYF. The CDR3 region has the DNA TGCGCCAGCAGCTTGGGAGGCGGAGGGACACCAGATACGCAGTATTTT.

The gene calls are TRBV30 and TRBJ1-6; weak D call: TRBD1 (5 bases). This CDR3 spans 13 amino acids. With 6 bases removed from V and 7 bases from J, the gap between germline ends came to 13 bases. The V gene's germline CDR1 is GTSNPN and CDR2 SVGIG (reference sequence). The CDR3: CACSGTVNSPLHF. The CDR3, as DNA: TGTGCCTGTTCCGGGACGGTGAATTCACCCCTCCACTTT.

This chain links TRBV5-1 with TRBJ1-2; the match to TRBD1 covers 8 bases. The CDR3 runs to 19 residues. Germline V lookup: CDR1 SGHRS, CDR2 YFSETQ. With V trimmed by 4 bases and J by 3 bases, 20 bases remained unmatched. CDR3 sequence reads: CASSPWGLSGGDTHYGYTF. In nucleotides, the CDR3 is TGCGCCAGCAGCCCCTGGGGGTTATCAGGGGGCGATACTCACTATGGCTACACCTTC.

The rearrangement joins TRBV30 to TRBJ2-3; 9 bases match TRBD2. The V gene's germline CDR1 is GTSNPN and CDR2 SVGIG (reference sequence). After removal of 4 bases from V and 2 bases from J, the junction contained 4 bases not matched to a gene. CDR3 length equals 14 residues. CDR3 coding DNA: TGTGCCTGGACGACTAGCGGCAACACAGATACGCAGTATTTT. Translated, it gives CAWTTSGNTDTQYF.

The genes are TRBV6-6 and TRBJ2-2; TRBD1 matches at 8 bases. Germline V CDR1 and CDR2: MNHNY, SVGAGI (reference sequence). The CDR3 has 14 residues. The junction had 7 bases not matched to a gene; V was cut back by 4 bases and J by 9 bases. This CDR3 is CASSSNRGSRELFF. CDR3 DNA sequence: TGTGCCAGCAGTTCGAACAGGGGGAGCAGGGAGCTGTTTTTT.

The CDR3 sequence: CASSPGLAGREQYV. CDR3 sequence (DNA): TGCGCCAGCAGCCCGGGACTAGCGGGGAGGGAGCAGTACGTC. J is TRBJ2-7 and V is TRBV5-1; 13 bases agree with TRBD2. CDR1 is SGHRS, CDR2 YFSETQ, per germline. With V trimmed by 4 bases and J by 7 bases, 5 bases remained unmatched. The CDR3 extends over 14 amino acids.

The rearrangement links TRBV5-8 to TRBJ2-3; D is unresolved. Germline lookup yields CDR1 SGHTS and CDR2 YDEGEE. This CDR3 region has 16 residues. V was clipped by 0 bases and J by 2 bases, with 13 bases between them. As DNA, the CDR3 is TGTGCCAGCAGCTTGGGCTACCGGGTCACCACAGATACGCAGTATTTT. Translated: CASSLGYRVTTDTQYF.

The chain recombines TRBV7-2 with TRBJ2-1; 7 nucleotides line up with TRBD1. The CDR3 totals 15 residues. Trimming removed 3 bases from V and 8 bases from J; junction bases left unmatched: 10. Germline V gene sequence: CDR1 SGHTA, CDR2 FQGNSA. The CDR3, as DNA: TGTGCCAGCAGCTTCCAAGGGGGCAGCATCGATGAGCAGTTCTTC. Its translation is CASSFQGGSIDEQFF.

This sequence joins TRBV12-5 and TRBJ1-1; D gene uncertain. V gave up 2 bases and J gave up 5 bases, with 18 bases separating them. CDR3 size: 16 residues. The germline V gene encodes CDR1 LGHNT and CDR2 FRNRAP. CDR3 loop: CASGLSLLGSKTEAFF. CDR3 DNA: TGTGCTAGTGGTTTGAGCTTATTAGGGTCCAAGACTGAAGCTTTCTTT.

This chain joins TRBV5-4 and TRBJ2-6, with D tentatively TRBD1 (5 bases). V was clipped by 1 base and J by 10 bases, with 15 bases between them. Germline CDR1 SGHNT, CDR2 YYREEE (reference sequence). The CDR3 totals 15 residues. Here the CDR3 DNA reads TGTGCCAGCAGCTTGCGGTTTGGGCAGGGAAACGTCCTGACTTTC. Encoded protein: CASSLRFGQGNVLTF.